Below are 26 T cell receptor beta chains sequenced from a single sample in a study of beta chain features in type 1 diabetes. Expressed TCRB transcripts got sequenced, as all isolated RNA was reverse transcribed. Here immunoSEQ multiplex PCR was the method, and the copy in TCRdb shows in-frame clones only, minus some. The sample lists about half a million clones; 10% to 12% were seen once. What was sequenced was naive CD4+ T cells from blood. All receptors derive from a woman aged 18-29 years in good health.

The chain links TRBV7-2 to TRBJ2-2, with D unresolved. There are 14 residues in the CDR3. In germline, CDR1 is SGHTA, CDR2 FQGNSA. V lost 1 base, J lost 1 base, and 4 bases lay in between. The CDR3 sequence is CASSLVGNTGELFF. The CDR3 region has the DNA TGTGCCAGCAGCTTAGTCGGGAACACCGGGGAGCTGTTTTTT.

The table lists this clone with a few counts. The sample holds other DNA sequences that translate to the same CDR3. This rearrangement joins TRBV9 to TRBJ1-1; D is unclear. V was pared by 0 bases and J by 1 base, with 4 bases between. Germline V lookup: CDR1 SGDLS, CDR2 YYNGEE. The CDR3 covers 13 residues. This CDR3 reads CASSVDRNTEAFF. As DNA, the CDR3 is TGTGCCAGCAGCGTAGACAGGAACACTGAAGCTTTCTTT.

The DNA of the CDR3 is TGCAGCGTTCGCAGGGGGGCAATAACCGGGGAGCTGTTTTTT. Amino acid sequence: CSVRRGAITGELFF. This chain links TRBV29-1 with TRBJ2-2, with a tentative D call TRBD1 (7 bases). CDR1 and CDR2 (germline): SQVTM, ANQGSEA. The CDR3 contains 14 residues. The V gene lost 5 bases and the J gene lost 5 bases, with 15 bases spanning the gap.

This clone has only a few counts. J is TRBJ2-7 and V is TRBV29-1; 11 positions agree with TRBD2. The CDR3 contains 13 residues. V gave up 8 bases and J gave up 3 bases; unmatched junction bases: 6. Germline V gene data show CDR1 as SQVTM and CDR2 as ANQGSEA. Written as DNA, the CDR3 is TGCAGCTTCCTGGGGACTAGCGGCTACGAGCAGTACTTC. This gives the protein CSFLGTSGYEQYF.

This clone has a handful of counts. The genes are TRBV6-6 and TRBJ1-2; 11 positions agree with TRBD1. The CDR3 length is 15 residues. J was trimmed by 4 bases and V by 2 bases; bases with no gene match: 3. Germline lookup yields CDR1 MNHNY and CDR2 SVGAGI (reference sequence). Here the CDR3 reads CASSYGQGAIYGYTF. The CDR3 region has the DNA TGTGCCAGCAGTTACGGACAGGGGGCGATCTATGGCTACACCTTC.

The rearrangement links TRBV5-1 to TRBJ2-6; D not certain. V was shortened by 4 bases and J by 0 bases, with 14 bases between the two germline ends. Germline-derived CDR1 and CDR2 are SGHRS and YFSETQ. CDR3 size: 17 residues. The CDR3 reads CASSVVVWGSGANVLTF. The CDR3 bases are TGCGCCAGCAGCGTCGTAGTCTGGGGCTCTGGGGCCAACGTCCTGACTTTC.

This clone was picked up a small number of times. The rearrangement links TRBV9 to TRBJ1-6; D not resolved. The CDR3 extends over 13 amino acids. Looked up from germline, CDR1 is SGDLS and CDR2 is YYNGEE. Trimming shortened V by 1 base and J by 9 bases, and 8 bases separated the two germline ends. CDR3 in DNA: TGTGCCAGCAGCGTAAATGGACGTTCACCCCTCCACTTT. It specifies CASSVNGRSPLHF.

This clone was seen more than once but under ten times. V is TRBV5-1 and J is TRBJ2-6, with D unclear. The CDR3 contains 14 residues. Germline V gives CDR1 SGHRS, CDR2 YFSETQ. V lost 0 bases and J lost 10, with 11 bases in between. The CDR3 sequence: CASSLAIDLNVLTF. CDR3 DNA sequence: TGCGCCAGCAGCTTGGCTATCGATCTGAACGTCCTGACTTTC.

The J gene is TRBJ2-3, the V gene TRBV4-3; D might be TRBD2 (6 bases). The CDR3 spans 15 residues. Deletions cut 1 base from V and 2 bases from J, with 10 bases between. Germline CDR1 reads LGHNA; CDR2 reads YSLEER. The CDR3: CASSQGGTYTDTQYF. The CDR3 DNA is TGCGCCAGCAGCCAAGGGGGGACTTACACAGATACGCAGTATTTT.

This clone was seen a handful of times. The chain links TRBV7-9 to TRBJ1-2; 7 bases match TRBD1. Trimming removed 2 bases from V and 5 bases from J; junction bases left unmatched: 5. Per the germline V gene, CDR1 is SEHNR and CDR2 is FQNEAQ (reference sequence). This CDR3 has 14 residues. The chain's CDR3 is CASSLRETGYGYTF. For the CDR3, the DNA is TGTGCCAGCAGCTTACGGGAGACAGGGTATGGCTACACCTTC.

This clone was seen only once. This sequence joins TRBV5-1 and TRBJ1-3; D perhaps matches TRBD1 (5 bases). Germline CDR1 is SGHRS and CDR2 is YFSETQ. The CDR3 is 14 amino acids. Trimming took 6 bases from V and 2 from J, leaving 12 bases between them. The CDR3 loop is CASKDPGPGNTIYF. CDR3 DNA sequence: TGCGCCAGCAAAGACCCGGGACCTGGAAACACCATATATTTT.

This chain links TRBV5-1 with TRBJ2-7; D call uncertain. The germline V gene has CDR1 SGHRS and CDR2 YFSETQ. Trimming left V 0 bases short and J 7 bases short, with 17 bases between. The CDR3 spans 15 residues. The CDR3 DNA reads as TGCGCCAGCAGCTTGGCGCCCCCATTGGGTCGGGAGCAGTACTTC. Its translation is CASSLAPPLGREQYF.

This clone has only a few counts. This may stem from a read error, because a much larger clone lies one nucleotide away. This chain links TRBV7-9 with TRBJ2-5; D unclear. V was trimmed by 3 bases and J by 5 bases, leaving 1 base between them. This CDR3 has 10 amino acids. Per the germline V gene, CDR1 is SEHNR and CDR2 is FQNEAQ (reference sequence). The CDR3 loop is CASSFETQYF. The CDR3 DNA follows: TGTGCCAGCAGCTTTGAGACCCAGTACTTC.

This clone was detected a few times. The J gene is TRBJ2-1, the V gene TRBV30; no definite D call. The CDR3 length is 11 residues. Per the germline V gene, CDR1 is GTSNPN and CDR2 is SVGIG (reference sequence). The V and J ends lost 5 bases and 7 bases respectively, with 9 bases between them. The CDR3 region has the DNA TGTGCCTGGTCAGACCGGAATGAGCAGTTCTTC. It codes for CAWSDRNEQFF.

The chain uses TRBV6-5 and TRBJ1-2; no clear D gene. The CDR3 has 16 amino acids. Trimming pared 2 bases from V and 4 bases from J, leaving 17 bases between. Looked up from germline, CDR1 is MNHEY and CDR2 is SVGAGI. Written as DNA, the CDR3 is TGTGCCAGCAGTTACCAGTTGACGAACCGAGCCTATGGCTACACCTTC. Translating gives CASSYQLTNRAYGYTF.

The chain is built from TRBV7-3 and TRBJ1-1; D gene unclear. V was clipped by 5 bases and J by 1 base, with 8 bases between them. The CDR3 contains 13 residues. Germline V gene lookup returns CDR1 SGHTA and CDR2 FQGTGA. CDR3 DNA sequence: TGTGCCAGCAGCCCCGGCCAGAACACTGAAGCTTTCTTT. Encoded protein: CASSPGQNTEAFF.

This clone showed up just a few times. J is TRBJ2-5 and V is TRBV2; D is perhaps TRBD2 (5 bases). The V and J ends lost 2 bases and 2 bases respectively, with 18 bases between them. This CDR3 is built from 17 residues. Germline values: CDR1 SNHLY, CDR2 FYNNEI. In DNA form, the CDR3 reads TGTGCCAGCAGTGAACGCGGGCAGTTGAAGCGACAAGAGACCCAGTACTTC. Amino acid sequence: CASSERGQLKRQETQYF.

This clone was seen once. The rearrangement uses TRBV27 and TRBJ1-4; a possible D gene is TRBD1 (6 bases). Germline V gene data show CDR1 as MNHEY and CDR2 as SMNVEV (reference sequence). The CDR3 runs to 15 residues. V gave up 8 bases and J gave up 5 bases, with 18 bases separating them. CDR3: CASPLTGAGNEKLFF. DNA of the CDR3: TGTGCCAGCCCTTTGACGGGGGCGGGGAATGAAAAACTGTTTTTT.

The chain couples TRBV7-9 to TRBJ1-4, with 7 bases that match TRBD1. V was pared by 5 bases and J by 3 bases, with 3 bases of the junction left unmatched. The length of the CDR3 is 14 residues. In germline, CDR1 is SEHNR, CDR2 FQNEAQ (reference sequence). In DNA form, the CDR3 reads TGTGCCAGCAGCCGACAGGGCCCTAATGAAAAACTGTTTTTT. As protein: CASSRQGPNEKLFF.

The V call is TRBV4-3, the J call TRBJ2-3; 8 bases fit TRBD2. The V gene end was trimmed by 1 base and the J gene end by 0 bases; junction bases not matched to a gene: 3. The CDR3 is 16 amino acids. Germline V CDR1 and CDR2: LGHNA, YSLEER. In DNA form, the CDR3 reads TGCGCCAGCAGCCAAGGGCGGGGGGTTAGCACAGATACGCAGTATTTT. Translating gives CASSQGRGVSTDTQYF.

This clone turned up a few times. CDR3 DNA: TGTGCCAGCAGCGCGGTGGGGTCGGCACCCCTCCACTTT. Translating gives CASSAVGSAPLHF. This sequence joins TRBV14 and TRBJ1-6, with unresolved D. The CDR3 spans 13 residues. Trimming pared 5 bases from V and 11 bases from J, leaving 13 bases between. CDR1 SGHDN and CDR2 FVKESK come from the germline V gene.

The gene calls are TRBV30 and TRBJ1-1; D not certain. The length of the CDR3 is 13 residues. Trimming cost V 4 bases and J 1 base, with 10 bases left between them. The germline V gene encodes CDR1 GTSNPN and CDR2 SVGIG (reference sequence). The CDR3: CAWNLTRNTEAFF. The CDR3 DNA is TGTGCCTGGAACCTCACCAGGAACACTGAAGCTTTCTTT.

This clone was counted a few times. This chain connects TRBV29-1 to TRBJ2-1; 10 bases line up with TRBD2. From germline, CDR1 is SQVTM and CDR2 ANQGSEA. V trimming: 5 bases; J trimming: 7 bases; junction bases outside the gene matches: 11. The CDR3 has 15 residues. The CDR3 is CSVSLQLAGLNEQFF. The DNA of the CDR3 is TGCAGCGTTTCCCTCCAACTAGCGGGATTGAATGAGCAGTTCTTC.

This clone was counted a few times. For the CDR3, the DNA is TGTGCCAGCAGATCCGCTCTGAACACTGAAGCTTTCTTT. Protein sequence: CASRSALNTEAFF. J is TRBJ1-1 and V is TRBV7-2; D gene ambiguous. V was trimmed by 6 bases and J by 0 bases, leaving 8 bases between them. This CDR3 contains 13 residues. Germline CDR1 reads SGHTA; CDR2 reads FQGNSA.

This clone was seen repeatedly, ten times or more. The chain carries TRBV29-1 and TRBJ2-6, with D unresolved. This CDR3 region has 19 residues. With 4 bases removed from V and 2 bases from J, the gap between germline ends came to 24 bases. Germline V gene lookup returns CDR1 SQVTM and CDR2 ANQGSEA. The chain's CDR3 is CSVGPKLPARNPGANVLTF. The CDR3 DNA reads as TGCAGCGTTGGCCCCAAGTTGCCGGCAAGGAACCCTGGGGCCAACGTCCTGACTTTC.

The V call is TRBV30, the J call TRBJ2-5; D is unresolved. Trimming removed 5 bases at V and 4 bases at J, with 5 bases between. The germline V gene encodes CDR1 GTSNPN and CDR2 SVGIG (reference sequence). This CDR3 comprises 10 residues. The CDR3 DNA is TGTGCCTGGGGAAGAGAGACCCAGTACTTC. It encodes CAWGRETQYF.